This T cell receptor (beta chain) was sequenced during a study of regulatory T cells in long-lasting Graves disease. The sample's time point: newly diagnosed GD, antithyroid drugs for less than 3 months. Preparation of the TCR library used RNA extracted from PBMCs. The collection involved drawing nine milliliters of peripheral blood into EDTA tubes. This clonotype was found many times. Libraries of TCR beta came from iRepertoire HTBI primers plus Arm-PCR of CDR3 regions. MiXCR, run by TCRdb on the multiplex PCR reads, gives a single entry per CDR3 protein. The sample shows over 500,000 distinct CDR3 sequences, 15% to 20% of them seen only once. These records were also assigned to another study, of T cells in Graves' hyperthyroidism and ophthalmopathy. That source notes: Exclusion followed for patients with uncontrolled infection, other autoimmune disease, pregnancy or lactation. First-round RT-PCR targeting the TCR CDR3 was performed with the HTBI primer set.

This clonotype was sampled from a woman in her thirties with Graves disease. This sample comprised peripheral blood mononuclear cells (PBMCs), obtained at new diagnosis, from a patient treated with antithyroid drugs.

The DNA of the CDR3 is TGTGCCAGCAGCTTAGCGTGGATAATCACAGATACGCAGTATTTT. Translated: CASSLAWIITDTQYF. The genes are TRBV7-2 and TRBJ2-3; D call uncertain. This CDR3 comprises 15 residues. Germline V gene sequence: CDR1 SGHTA, CDR2 FQGNSA. Trimming took 0 bases from V and 2 from J, leaving 9 bases between them.